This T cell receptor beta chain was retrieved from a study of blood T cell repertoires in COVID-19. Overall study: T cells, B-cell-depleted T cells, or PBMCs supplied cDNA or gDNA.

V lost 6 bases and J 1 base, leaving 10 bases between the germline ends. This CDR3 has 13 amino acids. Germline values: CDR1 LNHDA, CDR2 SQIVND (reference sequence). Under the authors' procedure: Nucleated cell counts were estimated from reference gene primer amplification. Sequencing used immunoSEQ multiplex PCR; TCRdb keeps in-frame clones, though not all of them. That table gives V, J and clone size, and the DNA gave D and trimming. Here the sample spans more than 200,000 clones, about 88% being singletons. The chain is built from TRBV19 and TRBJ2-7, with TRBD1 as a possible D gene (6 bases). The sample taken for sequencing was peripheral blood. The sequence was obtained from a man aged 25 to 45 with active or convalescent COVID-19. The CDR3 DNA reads TGTGCCAGTAGCGGACAGCTATCCTACGAGCAGTACTTC. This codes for CASSGQLSYEQYF.